Described below is a single T cell receptor beta chain sequence and its context. Only a few counts were recorded for this clonotype. Its cognate antigen has yet to be identified. Base quality data are lacking; no much larger clone is found one base away. Every donor was a healthy Caucasian. The twin cohort consisted of three pairs of female monozygotic twins, all aged roughly 18 to 30 years. Peripheral blood mononuclear cells were the source from which RNA for the TCR libraries was isolated. Libraries came from 5' RACE. TCRdb lists the instrument as Illumina HiSeq 2000. Template switching introduced a universal primer binding site; the final cDNA contained a unique molecular identifier, enabling accurate counting of TCR cDNA molecules. Specific primers in the conserved constant-segment region were used to synthesize first-strand cDNA for the TCR alpha and beta chains. To control for contamination, each cDNA library was double barcoded with a SMART-Mk sample barcode plus Illumina barcodes. TruSeq adapter sequences and Illumina sample barcodes were added in two successive PCR steps. The TCR alpha and beta cDNA libraries were sequenced on the Illumina HiSeq platform using custom primers. The published analysis was carried out like this. MiGEC processed the raw reads to extract unique molecular identifiers, while MiXCR was used to determine the CDR3 positions. Recombination models were inferred per individual with the repgenHMM and IGoR tools using an EM algorithm. The tcR package in R was used for shared clonotype analysis, with sharing normalized by the product of cloneset sizes. Out-of-frame nonproductive sequences were analyzed to study raw recombination free of thymic and clonal selection effects. The public reads were run again by TCRdb, first through fastp at Q25 and then through MiXCR, and only productive beta chains were kept. Each record represents a unique CDR3 protein, reported with the most common genes and DNA among its rows. The V and J calls follow TCRdb's processing rather than the paper's. This sample lists about 900,000 distinct CDR3 sequences; roughly 12% were detected once. Around 1.6% of the sample lies in the top ten.

The data derive from a study of identical twins (dated by TCRdb to the mid-2010s). Background on the whole study: To test whether fetal clonotypes persist, this study deep-sequenced TCR alpha and beta repertoires from monozygotic twins, from unrelated adults of various ages, and from cord blood. Replicate twin experiments were performed at different times using different library preparation protocols to rule out contamination. The paper's findings and limits, for the study overall: Recombination models systematically underestimated out-of-frame TCR alpha sharing in monozygotic twins but agreed with sharing between unrelated individuals. Compared with coincidental sharing between unrelated individuals, an excess of low generation-probability sequences was observed among out-of-frame TCR alpha sequences shared between twins. Abundant cord blood beta clonotypes had fewer insertions, young adult naive repertoires showed a similar but weaker trend, and memory repertoires showed no such trend. Because the same donors could not be followed over many years, the conclusions depended on cross-sectional statistical analysis. The excess sharing between twins in beta out-of-frame sequences was weaker because fewer shared sequences reduced the signal-to-noise ratio. Invariant T cells such as MAIT and iNKT could partly confound zero-insertion analyses, although diverse VJ usage argued against such confounding for most clonotypes.

Per the germline V gene, MDHEN is the CDR1 and SYDVKM is the CDR2. Counted from cysteine to phenylalanine, this CDR3 has 18 amino acids. The only DNA kept is the CDR3, 54 bases in frame from the first base. V is cut by 2 bases and J by 3 bases, and the space between the germline ends is 21 bases. These data also featured in a second study, about yellow fever vaccine responses in identical twins. The second publication reports: According to the authors, the vaccine-induced T cell response in identical twins seemed to be partly convergent and partly specific to each individual. In the study, vaccine-responding T cell clones were precisely tracked in identical twins.

This clonotype originated in a woman under 30 in good health. In this chain, TRBV28 is recombined with TRBJ2-3; the D gene is tentatively TRBD1 or TRBD2, each matching 5 bases. The sample was PBMCs. The CDR3 reads as follows: CASSLKGPVGWGTDTQYF. The nucleotide sequence is given as TGTGCCAGCAGTTTAAAGGGCCCGGTGGGGTGGGGGACAGATACGCAGTATTTT. Joined to the reference TRBV28 and TRBJ2-3 proteins, this CDR3 gives the full variable domain: DVKVTQSSRYLVKRTGEKVFLECVQDMDHENMFWYRQDPGLGLRLIYFSYDVKMKEKGDIPEGYSVSREKKERFSLILESASTNQTSMYLCASSLKGPVGWGTDTQYFGPGTRLTVL.